This TCR beta chain was sequenced in a study of blood T cell repertoires in COVID-19. V dropped 4 bases and J dropped 2 bases, with 13 bases sitting between them. Germline lookup yields CDR1 WSHSY and CDR2 SAAADI. This CDR3 has 15 amino acids. The repertoire was sequenced with immunoSEQ multiplex PCR; TCRdb's copy has only in-frame clones and lacks some. The table records approximately 380,000 clones, 85% of them present only once. The sequencing input was peripheral blood. This rearrangement joins TRBV10-2 to TRBJ2-3; D might be TRBD2 (5 bases). The receptor comes from a woman under 30 with acute or convalescent COVID-19. This CDR3 reads CASSVASPYTDTQYF. CDR3 nucleotide sequence: TGCGCCAGCAGTGTGGCTAGCCCGTACACAGATACGCAGTATTTT.